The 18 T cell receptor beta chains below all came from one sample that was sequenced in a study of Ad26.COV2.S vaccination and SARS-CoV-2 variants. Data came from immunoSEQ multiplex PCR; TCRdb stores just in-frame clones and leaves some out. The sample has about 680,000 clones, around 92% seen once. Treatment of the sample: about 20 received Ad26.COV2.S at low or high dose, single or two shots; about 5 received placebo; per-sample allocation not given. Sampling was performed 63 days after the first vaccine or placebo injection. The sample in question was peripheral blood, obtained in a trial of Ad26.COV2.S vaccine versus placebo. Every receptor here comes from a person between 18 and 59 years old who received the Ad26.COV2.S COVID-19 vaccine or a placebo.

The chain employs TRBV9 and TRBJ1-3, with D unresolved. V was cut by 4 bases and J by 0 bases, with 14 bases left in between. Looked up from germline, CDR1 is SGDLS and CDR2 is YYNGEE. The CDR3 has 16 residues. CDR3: CASSPSRGISGNTIYF. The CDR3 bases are TGTGCCAGCAGCCCAAGTCGGGGTATCTCTGGAAACACCATATATTTT.

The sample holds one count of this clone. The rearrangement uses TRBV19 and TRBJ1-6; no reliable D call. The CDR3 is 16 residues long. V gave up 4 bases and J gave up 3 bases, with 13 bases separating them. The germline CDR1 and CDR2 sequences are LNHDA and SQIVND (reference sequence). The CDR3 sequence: CASSTEGPFYNSPLHF. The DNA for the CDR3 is TGTGCCAGTAGTACGGAGGGCCCTTTCTATAATTCACCCCTCCACTTT.

CDR3 DNA: TGTGCCAGCAGCCAGGGACTCCGTAACTATGGCTACACCTTC. Amino acid sequence: CASSQGLRNYGYTF. This chain connects TRBV6-5 to TRBJ1-2; possibly TRBD1 for D (5 bases). CDR3 length: 14 amino acids. CDR1 is MNHEY and CDR2 is SVGAGI in the germline V gene. The V and J ends lost 6 bases and 1 base respectively, with 12 bases between them.

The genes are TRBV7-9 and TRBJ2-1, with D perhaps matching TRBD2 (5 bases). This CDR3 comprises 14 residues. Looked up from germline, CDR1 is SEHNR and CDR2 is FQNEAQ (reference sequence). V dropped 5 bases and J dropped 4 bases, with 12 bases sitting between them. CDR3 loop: CASSGKRPYNEQFF. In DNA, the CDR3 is TGTGCCAGCAGCGGGAAGCGGCCATACAATGAGCAGTTCTTC.

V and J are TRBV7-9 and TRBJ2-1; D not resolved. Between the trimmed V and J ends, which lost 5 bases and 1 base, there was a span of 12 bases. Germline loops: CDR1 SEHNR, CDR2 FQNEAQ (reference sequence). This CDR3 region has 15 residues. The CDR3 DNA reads TGTGCCAGCAGCCCTGAAGGTCATTCCTACAATGAGCAGTTCTTC. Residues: CASSPEGHSYNEQFF.

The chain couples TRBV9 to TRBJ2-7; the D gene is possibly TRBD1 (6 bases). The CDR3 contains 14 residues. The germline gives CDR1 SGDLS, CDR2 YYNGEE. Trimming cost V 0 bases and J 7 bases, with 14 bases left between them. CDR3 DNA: TGTGCCAGCAGCGTAGACAGACCCCAGGGGGAGCAGTACTTC. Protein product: CASSVDRPQGEQYF.

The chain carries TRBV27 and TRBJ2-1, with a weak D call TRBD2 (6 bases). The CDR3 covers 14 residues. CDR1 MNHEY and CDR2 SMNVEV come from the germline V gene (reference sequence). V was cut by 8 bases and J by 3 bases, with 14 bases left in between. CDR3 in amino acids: CASAFGGDYNEQFF. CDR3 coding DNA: TGTGCCAGCGCCTTCGGGGGAGACTACAATGAGCAGTTCTTC.

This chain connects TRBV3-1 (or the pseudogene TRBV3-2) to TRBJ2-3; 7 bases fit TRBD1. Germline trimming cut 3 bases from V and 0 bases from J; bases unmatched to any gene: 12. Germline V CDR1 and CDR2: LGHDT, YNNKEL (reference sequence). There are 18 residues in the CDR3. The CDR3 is CASSHYSTGASSTDTQYF. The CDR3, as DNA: TGTGCCAGCAGCCACTACTCTACAGGGGCGTCTAGCACAGATACGCAGTATTTT.

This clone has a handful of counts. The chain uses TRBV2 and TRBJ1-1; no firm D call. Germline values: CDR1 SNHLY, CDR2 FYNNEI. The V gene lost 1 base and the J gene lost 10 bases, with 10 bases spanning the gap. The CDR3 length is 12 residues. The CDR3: CASSEGAGGAFF. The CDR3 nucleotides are TGTGCCAGCAGTGAAGGGGCTGGCGGAGCTTTCTTT.

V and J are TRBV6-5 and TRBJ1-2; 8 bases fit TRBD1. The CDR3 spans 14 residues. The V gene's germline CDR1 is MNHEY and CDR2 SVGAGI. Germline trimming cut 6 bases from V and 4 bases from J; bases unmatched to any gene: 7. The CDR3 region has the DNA TGTGCCAGCAGAAGTTCAGGGGGCTTCTATGGCTACACCTTC. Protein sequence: CASRSSGGFYGYTF.

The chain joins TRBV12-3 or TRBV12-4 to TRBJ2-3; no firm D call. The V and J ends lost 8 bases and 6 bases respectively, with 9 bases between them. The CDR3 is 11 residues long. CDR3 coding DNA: TGTGCCAGCGGCTCTCCGGATACGCAGTATTTT. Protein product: CASGSPDTQYF.

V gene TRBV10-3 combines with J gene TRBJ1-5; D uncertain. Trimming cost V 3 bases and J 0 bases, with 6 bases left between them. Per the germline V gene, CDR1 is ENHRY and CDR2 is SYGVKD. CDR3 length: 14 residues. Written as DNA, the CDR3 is TGTGCCATCAGTGATGTGATTAGCAATCAGCCCCAGCATTTT. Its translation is CAISDVISNQPQHF.

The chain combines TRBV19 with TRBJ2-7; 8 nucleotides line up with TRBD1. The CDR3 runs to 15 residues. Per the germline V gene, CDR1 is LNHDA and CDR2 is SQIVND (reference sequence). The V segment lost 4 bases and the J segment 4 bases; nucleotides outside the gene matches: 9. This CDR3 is CASSTRTGMSYEQYF. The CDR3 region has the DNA TGTGCCAGTAGTACCCGGACAGGGATGAGTTACGAGCAGTACTTC. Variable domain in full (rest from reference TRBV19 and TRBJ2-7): DGGITQSPKYLFRKEGQNVTLSCEQNLNHDAMYWYRQDPGQGLRLIYYSQIVNDFQKGDIAEGYSVSREKKESFPLTVTSAQKNPTAFYLCASSTRTGMSYEQYFGPGTRLTVT.

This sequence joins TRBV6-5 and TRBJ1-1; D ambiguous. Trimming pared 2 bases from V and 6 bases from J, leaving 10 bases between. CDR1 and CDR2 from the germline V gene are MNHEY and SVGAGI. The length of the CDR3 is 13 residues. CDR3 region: CASSYRDQAEAFF. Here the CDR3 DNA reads TGTGCCAGCAGTTACAGGGATCAGGCTGAAGCTTTCTTT.

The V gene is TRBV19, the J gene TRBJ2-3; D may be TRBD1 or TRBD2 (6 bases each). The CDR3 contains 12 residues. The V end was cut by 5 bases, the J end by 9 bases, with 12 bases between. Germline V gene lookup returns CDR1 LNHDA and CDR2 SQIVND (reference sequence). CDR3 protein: CASSGRGGTQYF. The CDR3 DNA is TGTGCCAGTAGTGGTCGAGGGGGGACGCAGTATTTT.

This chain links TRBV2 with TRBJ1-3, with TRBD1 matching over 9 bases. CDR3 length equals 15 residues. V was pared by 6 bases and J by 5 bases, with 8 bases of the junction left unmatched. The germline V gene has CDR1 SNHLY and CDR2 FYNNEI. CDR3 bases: TGTGCCAGCAGAGATGCGGGGACAGGGAGAAACACCATATATTTT. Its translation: CASRDAGTGRNTIYF.

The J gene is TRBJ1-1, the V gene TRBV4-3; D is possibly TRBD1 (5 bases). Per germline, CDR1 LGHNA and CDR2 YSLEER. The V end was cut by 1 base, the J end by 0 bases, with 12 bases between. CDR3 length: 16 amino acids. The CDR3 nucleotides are TGCGCCAGCAGCCAAGCCCCGACAGCCTTGAACACTGAAGCTTTCTTT. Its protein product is CASSQAPTALNTEAFF.

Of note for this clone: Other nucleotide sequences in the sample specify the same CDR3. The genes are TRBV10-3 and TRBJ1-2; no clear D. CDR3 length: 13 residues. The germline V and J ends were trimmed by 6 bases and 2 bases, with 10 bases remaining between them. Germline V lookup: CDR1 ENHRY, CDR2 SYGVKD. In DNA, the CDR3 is TGTGCCATCAGCGTGGGAGTGAACTATGGCTACACCTTC. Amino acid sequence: CAISVGVNYGYTF.